This record covers a single T cell receptor (beta chain). The ends were cut back, 4 bases at V and 4 bases at J, with 13 bases in the middle. This CDR3 comprises 14 residues. Germline CDR1 MGHDK, CDR2 SYGVNS. This sample was included in a study of memory CD4+ T cells and cytomegalovirus serostatus. Single viable CD3+CD4+CD8-CD45RO+ cells were sorted as the memory CD4+ T cells. Total CD4+ T cells were enriched by CD4 positive selection. Method: immunoSEQ multiplex PCR; TCRdb's copy keeps in-frame clones and lacks some. Of approximately 46,000 clones in the sample, about three quarters were seen once. This clonotype originated in an adult in good health and CMV-seronegative. The gene calls are TRBV25-1 and TRBJ1-2; maybe TRBD1 (6 bases). The sequenced sample was memory CD4+ T cells from blood. The CDR3, as DNA: TGTGCCAGCAGTGTGGGGCAGGGGTCCTATGGCTACACCTTC. Protein sequence: CASSVGQGSYGYTF.